There are many counts of the clone carrying this TCR beta chain. The CDR3 regions of TCR beta were amplified from RNA transcripts. A first-round RT-PCR of the TCR CDR3 used the HTBI primer set. TCRdb reprocessed the multiplex PCR reads with MiXCR, giving one entry per CDR3 protein. The sample consists of 500,000 or so distinct CDR3 sequences, 15% to 20% of them appearing once. The entry originates in a study of T cells in Graves' hyperthyroidism and ophthalmopathy. CDR1 is SGHTA, CDR2 FQGTGA, per germline. Trimming took 1 base from V and 8 from J, leaving 5 bases between them. The CDR3 runs 11 residues.

This TCR derives from a woman between 18 and 29 years old with Graves' ophthalmopathy. Sample: blood. The rearrangement links TRBV7-3 to TRBJ1-2; no clear D gene. CDR3 coding DNA: TGTGCCAGCAGCTTAAGCGGGGGCTACACCTTC. Protein sequence: CASSLSGGYTF.